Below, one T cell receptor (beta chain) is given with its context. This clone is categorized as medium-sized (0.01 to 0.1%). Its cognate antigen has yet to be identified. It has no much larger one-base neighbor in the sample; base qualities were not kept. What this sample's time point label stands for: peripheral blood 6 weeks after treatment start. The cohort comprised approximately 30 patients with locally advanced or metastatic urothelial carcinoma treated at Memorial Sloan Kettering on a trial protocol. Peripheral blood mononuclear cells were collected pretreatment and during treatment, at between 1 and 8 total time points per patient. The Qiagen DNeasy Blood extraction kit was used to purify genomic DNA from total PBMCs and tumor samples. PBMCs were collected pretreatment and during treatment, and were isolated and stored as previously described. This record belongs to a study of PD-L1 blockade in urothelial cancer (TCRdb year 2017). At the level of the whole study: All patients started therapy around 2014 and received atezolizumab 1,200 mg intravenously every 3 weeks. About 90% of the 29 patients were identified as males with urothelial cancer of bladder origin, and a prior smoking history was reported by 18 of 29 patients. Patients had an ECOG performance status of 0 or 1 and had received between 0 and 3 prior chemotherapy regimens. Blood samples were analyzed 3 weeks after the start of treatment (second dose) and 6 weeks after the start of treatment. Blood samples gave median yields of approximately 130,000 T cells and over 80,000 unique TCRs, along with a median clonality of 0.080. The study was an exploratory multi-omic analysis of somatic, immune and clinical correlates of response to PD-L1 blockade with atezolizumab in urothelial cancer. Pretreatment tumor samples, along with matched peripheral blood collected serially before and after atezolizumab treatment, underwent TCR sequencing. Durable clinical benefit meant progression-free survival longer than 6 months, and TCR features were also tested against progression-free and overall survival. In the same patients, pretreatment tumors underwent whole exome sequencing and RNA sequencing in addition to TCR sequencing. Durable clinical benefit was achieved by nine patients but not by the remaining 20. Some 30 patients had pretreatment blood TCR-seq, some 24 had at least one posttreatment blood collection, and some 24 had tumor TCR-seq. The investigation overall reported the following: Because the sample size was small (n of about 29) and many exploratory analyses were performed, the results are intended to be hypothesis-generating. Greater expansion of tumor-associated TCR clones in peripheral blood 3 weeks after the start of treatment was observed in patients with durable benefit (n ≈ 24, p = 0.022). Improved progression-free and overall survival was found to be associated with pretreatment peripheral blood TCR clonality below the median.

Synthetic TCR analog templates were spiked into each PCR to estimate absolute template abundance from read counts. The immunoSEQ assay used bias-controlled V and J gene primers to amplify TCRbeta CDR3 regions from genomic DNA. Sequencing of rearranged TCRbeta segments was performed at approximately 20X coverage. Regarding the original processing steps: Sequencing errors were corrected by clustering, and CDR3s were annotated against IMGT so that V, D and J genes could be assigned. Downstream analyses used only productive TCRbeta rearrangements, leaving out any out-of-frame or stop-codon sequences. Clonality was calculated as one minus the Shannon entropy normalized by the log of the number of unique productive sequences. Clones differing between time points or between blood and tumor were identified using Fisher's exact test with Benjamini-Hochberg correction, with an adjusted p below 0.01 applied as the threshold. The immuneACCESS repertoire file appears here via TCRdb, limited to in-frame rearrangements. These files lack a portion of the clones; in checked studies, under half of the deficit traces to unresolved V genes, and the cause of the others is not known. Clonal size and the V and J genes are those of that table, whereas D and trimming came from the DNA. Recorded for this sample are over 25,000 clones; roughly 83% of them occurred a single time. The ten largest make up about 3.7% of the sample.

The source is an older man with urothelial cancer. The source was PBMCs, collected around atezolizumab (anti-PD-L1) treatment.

Here is the DNA: TGTGCCAGCAGTGATACAGGGCCGCCTGGCTACACCTTC. Its protein is CASSDTGPPGYTF. The chain is assembled from TRBV2 and TRBJ1-2; a tentative D match to TRBD1 spans 6 bases. Based on the germline V gene, the CDR1 and CDR2 sequences are SNHLY and FYNNEI. Trimming costs V 3 bases and J 7 bases, and their ends lie 12 bases apart. The CDR3 covers 13 residues, taking in both the cysteine and the phenylalanine. Only CDR3 DNA remains: 39 bases, in frame from the first base. Supplemented by the reference TRBV2 and TRBJ1-2 proteins around the CDR3, the complete variable domain is EPEVTQTPSHQVTQMGQEVILRCVPISNHLYFYWYRQILGQKVEFLVSFYNNEISEKSEIFDDQFSVERPDGSNFTLKIRSTKLEDSAMYFCASSDTGPPGYTFGSGTRLTVV.